One sample yielded the 5 T cell receptor beta chains listed below, sequenced in a study of T cells in localized non-small cell lung cancer. This table comes from immunoSEQ multiplex PCR, and its TCRdb copy is limited to in-frame clones, with some not included. The repertoire consists of thousands of clones, with 25% occurring once and the leading ten covering around 5.8%. Specimen: lung tumor tissue, collected before any cancer treatment. These receptors all come from a woman between 40 and 69 years old with stage I lung adenocarcinoma.

This clone was recorded a few times. The CDR3 region is CARGIQETQYF. The DNA of the CDR3 is TGCGCCAGGGGAATCCAAGAGACCCAGTACTTC. This chain uses TRBV10-1 with TRBJ2-5; D remains unclear. V dropped 9 bases and J dropped 1 base, with 6 bases sitting between them. The CDR3 is 11 residues long. Looked up from germline, CDR1 is WNHNN and CDR2 is SYGVQD (reference sequence).

By sample fraction, this clone is large (0.1 to 1%). This chain links TRBV11-3 with TRBJ1-2; D uncertain. Germline CDR1 and CDR2: SGHNT and YENEEA. This CDR3 contains 14 residues. Trimming left V 3 bases short and J 5 bases short, with 13 bases between. The chain's CDR3 is CASSFWESTYGYTF. DNA for the CDR3: TGTGCCAGCAGCTTTTGGGAATCGACATATGGCTACACCTTC. Drawing the rest from reference TRBV11-3 and TRBJ1-2, the complete variable domain is EAGVVQSPRYKIIEKKQPVAFWCNPISGHNTLYWYLQNLGQGPELLIRYENEEAVDDSQLPKDRFSAERLKGVDSTLKIQPAELGDSAVYLCASSFWESTYGYTFGSGTRLTVV.

This clone was seen more than once but under ten times. The chain uses TRBV11-3 and TRBJ2-7; no firm D call. The CDR3 length is 16 residues. Trimming cost V 2 bases and J 0 bases, with 14 bases left between them. Germline CDR1 is SGHNT and CDR2 is YENEEA. CDR3: CASSLIWRSSSYEQYF. CDR3 nucleotides: TGTGCCAGCAGCTTAATCTGGCGGTCTAGCTCCTACGAGCAGTACTTC.

Sample share makes this clone medium-sized. V gene TRBV6-8 combines with J gene TRBJ1-5; tentatively, D is TRBD1 (5 bases). The CDR3 is made up of 13 amino acids. Looked up from germline, CDR1 is MNHGY and CDR2 is SAAAGT. Trimming pared 5 bases from V and 5 bases from J, leaving 10 bases between. This CDR3 reads CASSRGTYQPQHF. CDR3 nucleotides: TGTGCCAGCAGTCGGGGGACTTATCAGCCCCAGCATTTT.

In DNA, the CDR3 is TGTGCCAGCAGCTCCCAGGGTAGCAATCAGCCCCAGCATTTT. It specifies CASSSQGSNQPQHF. This rearrangement joins TRBV11-3 to TRBJ1-5; tentative D call: TRBD1 (5 bases). Germline V gene data show CDR1 as SGHNT and CDR2 as YENEEA. This CDR3 has 14 amino acids. V dropped 4 bases and J dropped 0 bases, with 7 bases sitting between them.